This is a list of T cell receptor beta chains from one sample in a study of cytomegalovirus exposure and HLA in healthy donors. Repertoires were generated with immunoSEQ multiplex PCR, while TCRdb's copy carries only in-frame clones and drops some. The profile shows 150,000 to 190,000 clones, roughly 81% of them singletons. Sequences were obtained from PBMCs. These receptors were obtained from a woman under 30 in good health and CMV-seronegative. CDR3s leave out the opening cysteine and the closing phenylalanine or tryptophan.

v_gene,j_gene,CDR3aa
TRBV10-3,TRBJ1-1,AIRDDPGTKNTEAF
TRBV9,TRBJ2-1,ASSLWDSYNEQF
TRBV4-2,TRBJ2-7,ASSLQGSEQY
TRBV11-1,TRBJ2-3,ASSLMLAVTDTQY
TRBV7-2,TRBJ2-2,ASSRGTANTGELF
TRBV2,TRBJ2-1,ASSSQLAGGINEQF
TRBV19,TRBJ1-2,ASSLEGQIYGYT
TRBV27,TRBJ2-7,ASSLSVGDRESYEQY
TRBV6-5,TRBJ2-1,ASSLSGGASYEQF
TRBV13,TRBJ2-1,ASSVRLAGFNEQF
TRBV7-2,TRBJ2-3,ASSRSNTFSTDTQY
TRBV2,TRBJ2-7,ASSEGAGGSYEQY
TRBV6-6,TRBJ2-3,ASRDGTGGVTDTQY
TRBV19,TRBJ1-2,ASREQGLDGYT
TRBV7-2,TRBJ2-5,ASSLGGTQY
TRBV2,TRBJ2-7,ASSRGVEQY
TRBV5-1,TRBJ2-7,ASSPRTGPTVEQY
TRBV7-9,TRBJ1-2,ASSSTVYGYT